This is a list of T cell receptor beta chains from one sample in a study of beta chain features in type 1 diabetes. Generated by immunoSEQ multiplex PCR, the TCRdb table keeps only in-frame clones and is missing some. The sample shows hundreds of thousands of clones, 15% to 19% of them seen only once. Sequenced input: naive CD4+ T cells from blood. Every receptor here comes from a man aged 18 to 30 in good health. Both conserved end residues are part of each CDR3. The D gene is left open where the match is weak. Only some rows state a clone size, as once, few, many or a class for expanded clones.

j_call: TRBJ2-5
clone_size: few
v_call: TRBV15
d_call: TRBD2
cdr3_nt: TGTGCCACCAGCAAGAGGACTAGCGAGTCGAAGACCCAGTACTTC
cdr3_aa: CATSKRTSESKTQYF

j_call: TRBJ2-1
clone_size: NA
v_call: TRBV6-5
d_call: TRBD1
cdr3_nt: TGTGCCAGCAGTCCGACAGGGCTCGAGCAGTTCTTC
cdr3_aa: CASSPTGLEQFF

j_call: TRBJ2-3
clone_size: NA
v_call: TRBV10-3
d_call: TRBD2
cdr3_nt: TGTGCCACCGCCCGGGGACTAGCGGGGGGGAGCACAGATACGCAGTATTTT
cdr3_aa: CATARGLAGGSTDTQYF

j_call: TRBJ2-3
clone_size: few
v_call: TRBV4-1
d_call: NA
cdr3_nt: TGCGCCAGCAGCCAAGCCGAGCGTCACATATCAGATACGCAGTATTTT
cdr3_aa: CASSQAERHISDTQYF

j_call: TRBJ1-5
clone_size: NA
v_call: TRBV5-1
d_call: NA
cdr3_nt: TGCGCCAGCAGCGGCGACATCAATCAGCCCCAGCATTTT
cdr3_aa: CASSGDINQPQHF

j_call: TRBJ2-1
clone_size: NA
v_call: TRBV14
d_call: TRBD2
cdr3_nt: TGTGCCAGCAGCCAAGATCGTCAGCGGGGGATATACAATGAGCAGTTCTTC
cdr3_aa: CASSQDRQRGIYNEQFF

j_call: TRBJ2-7
clone_size: few
v_call: TRBV7-8
d_call: TRBD1
cdr3_nt: TGTGCCAGCAGCCGAGGGACAGGGGGATCCTACGAGCAGTACTTC
cdr3_aa: CASSRGTGGSYEQYF

j_call: TRBJ1-4
clone_size: NA
v_call: TRBV7-9
d_call: TRBD1
cdr3_nt: TGTGCCAGCAGCTTCCGGGACAGCGATGAAAAACTGTTTTTT
cdr3_aa: CASSFRDSDEKLFF

j_call: TRBJ2-3
clone_size: NA
v_call: TRBV7-3
d_call: NA
cdr3_nt: TGTGCCAGCAGCTTAGGGCGGCTAAGCACAGATACGCAGTATTTT
cdr3_aa: CASSLGRLSTDTQYF

j_call: TRBJ2-3
clone_size: NA
v_call: TRBV7-2
d_call: NA
cdr3_nt: TGTGCCAGCAGCCGGGGACCCGGTACGCAGTATTTT
cdr3_aa: CASSRGPGTQYF

j_call: TRBJ2-1
clone_size: few
v_call: TRBV5-1
d_call: TRBD1
cdr3_nt: TGCGCCAGCAGCTTGTTCGGGACAGGGCGTATGGTCTATGAGCAGTTCTTC
cdr3_aa: CASSLFGTGRMVYEQFF

j_call: TRBJ1-5
clone_size: few
v_call: TRBV7-2
d_call: TRBD1
cdr3_nt: TGTGCCAGCAGCGTGGGACAGGGGGGTCAGCCCCAGCATTTT
cdr3_aa: CASSVGQGGQPQHF

j_call: TRBJ1-1
clone_size: NA
v_call: TRBV30
d_call: NA
cdr3_nt: TGTGCCTGGAGTGACAGGAGTGAAGCTTTCTTT
cdr3_aa: CAWSDRSEAFF

j_call: TRBJ2-5
clone_size: few
v_call: TRBV23-1
d_call: NA
cdr3_nt: TGCGCCAGCAGTCAATCAGGGGGACCCGACCGGGAGACCCAGTACTTC
cdr3_aa: CASSQSGGPDRETQYF

j_call: TRBJ2-3
clone_size: NA
v_call: TRBV30
d_call: TRBD1
cdr3_nt: TGTGCCTGGAGTCGGACAGGCGGCACAGATACGCAGTATTTT
cdr3_aa: CAWSRTGGTDTQYF

j_call: TRBJ2-3
clone_size: NA
v_call: TRBV5-1
d_call: TRBD2
cdr3_nt: TGCGCCAGCAGCCACGGACTAGCGGGAGAGAGGAGCACAGATACGCAGTATTTT
cdr3_aa: CASSHGLAGERSTDTQYF

j_call: TRBJ1-1
clone_size: NA
v_call: TRBV7-2
d_call: NA
cdr3_nt: TGTGCCAGCAGCTTAGAGGCAGCCCTTGGAGCTTTCTTT
cdr3_aa: CASSLEAALGAFF

j_call: TRBJ1-1
clone_size: NA
v_call: TRBV28
d_call: NA
cdr3_nt: TGTGCCAGCAGTTCTCTCGGTAGCGGAAGCCGCACTGAAGCTTTCTTT
cdr3_aa: CASSSLGSGSRTEAFF

j_call: TRBJ2-7
clone_size: few
v_call: TRBV28
d_call: NA
cdr3_nt: TGTGCCAGCAGTTTAGGACAGATCTACGAGCAGTACTTC
cdr3_aa: CASSLGQIYEQYF

j_call: TRBJ2-2
clone_size: few
v_call: TRBV10-3
d_call: NA
cdr3_nt: TGTGCCATCAGTTTATCCGGGACACAGAACACCGGGGAGCTGTTTTTT
cdr3_aa: CAISLSGTQNTGELFF

j_call: TRBJ2-7
clone_size: NA
v_call: TRBV10-3
d_call: NA
cdr3_nt: TGTGCCATCAAAGGGTGGAGCTTTGGAACCTACGAGCAGTACTTC
cdr3_aa: CAIKGWSFGTYEQYF

j_call: TRBJ2-7
clone_size: NA
v_call: TRBV5-6
d_call: NA
cdr3_nt: TGTGCCAGCAGCTTGGGATCCTACAGGGACGGGGAGCAGTACTTC
cdr3_aa: CASSLGSYRDGEQYF

j_call: TRBJ1-4
clone_size: NA
v_call: TRBV6-5
d_call: NA
cdr3_nt: TGTGCCAGCACGGCAGGGCGGACTAATGAAAAACTGTTTTTT
cdr3_aa: CASTAGRTNEKLFF

j_call: TRBJ1-2
clone_size: NA
v_call: TRBV27
d_call: TRBD1
cdr3_nt: TGTGCCAGCAGTTTAAGGGACAGGGATGGCTACACCTTC
cdr3_aa: CASSLRDRDGYTF

j_call: TRBJ2-7
clone_size: few
v_call: TRBV30
d_call: TRBD1
cdr3_nt: TGTGCCTGGGACAGGGATCCTCCCTACGAGCAGTACTTC
cdr3_aa: CAWDRDPPYEQYF

j_call: TRBJ2-5
clone_size: NA
v_call: TRBV7-7
d_call: NA
cdr3_nt: TGTGCTAGCAGCTCCAACCCGGGGCAACACCAAGAGACCCAGTACTTC
cdr3_aa: CASSSNPGQHQETQYF

j_call: TRBJ1-2
clone_size: NA
v_call: TRBV28
d_call: NA
cdr3_nt: TGTGCCAGCAGTTTGGGCAGCAACTATGGCTACACCTTC
cdr3_aa: CASSLGSNYGYTF

j_call: TRBJ1-6
clone_size: NA
v_call: TRBV7-2
d_call: NA
cdr3_nt: TGTGCCAGCGGGAAGGCCGTACTTAATTCACCCCTCCACTTT
cdr3_aa: CASGKAVLNSPLHF

j_call: TRBJ2-1
clone_size: few
v_call: TRBV2
d_call: TRBD1
cdr3_nt: TGTGCCAGCAGCCTGGGACAGGGGGCGGGCAATGAGCAGTTCTTC
cdr3_aa: CASSLGQGAGNEQFF

j_call: TRBJ2-7
clone_size: NA
v_call: TRBV4-3
d_call: TRBD1
cdr3_nt: TGCGCCAGCAGCAAGACAGGGAGCTCCTACGAGCAGTACTTC
cdr3_aa: CASSKTGSSYEQYF

j_call: TRBJ2-2
clone_size: few
v_call: TRBV5-1
d_call: NA
cdr3_nt: TGCGCCAGCAGCTCCGGGACGAACACCGGGGAGCTGTTTTTT
cdr3_aa: CASSSGTNTGELFF

j_call: TRBJ1-3
clone_size: NA
v_call: TRBV19
d_call: NA
cdr3_nt: TGTGCCAGTAGTCCAGGGAGTGGAAACACCATATATTTT
cdr3_aa: CASSPGSGNTIYF

j_call: TRBJ1-4
clone_size: NA
v_call: TRBV5-1
d_call: NA
cdr3_nt: TGCGCCAGCAGGGCAGGGCGCACAACTAATGAAAAACTGTTTTTT
cdr3_aa: CASRAGRTTNEKLFF

j_call: TRBJ1-2
clone_size: NA
v_call: TRBV28
d_call: NA
cdr3_nt: TGTGCCAGCATGAGGGAATCCTATGGCTACACCTTC
cdr3_aa: CASMRESYGYTF

j_call: TRBJ2-4
clone_size: few
v_call: TRBV9
d_call: TRBD2
cdr3_nt: TGTGCCAGCAGCGCACCGGGACTAGCAAACATTCAGTACTTC
cdr3_aa: CASSAPGLANIQYF

j_call: TRBJ1-4
clone_size: once
v_call: TRBV7-3
d_call: NA
cdr3_nt: TGTGCCAGCAGCGAAAGGGAAAAACTGTTTTTT
cdr3_aa: CASSEREKLFF

j_call: TRBJ1-1
clone_size: NA
v_call: TRBV29-1
d_call: NA
cdr3_nt: TGCAGCGCTCTGTCTCAGTTGAACACTGAAGCTTTCTTT
cdr3_aa: CSALSQLNTEAFF

j_call: TRBJ1-1
clone_size: NA
v_call: TRBV5-4
d_call: NA
cdr3_nt: TGTGCCAGCAGCCCAATCATGAACACTGAAGCTTTCTTT
cdr3_aa: CASSPIMNTEAFF

j_call: TRBJ2-3
clone_size: few
v_call: TRBV5-1
d_call: NA
cdr3_nt: TGCGCCAGCAGCTTGGTCGGGGATGAAGATACGCAGTATTTT
cdr3_aa: CASSLVGDEDTQYF

j_call: TRBJ1-1
clone_size: few
v_call: TRBV30
d_call: NA
cdr3_nt: TGTGCCTGGAGTGGAGGGGTTCTTGAAGCTTTCTTT
cdr3_aa: CAWSGGVLEAFF